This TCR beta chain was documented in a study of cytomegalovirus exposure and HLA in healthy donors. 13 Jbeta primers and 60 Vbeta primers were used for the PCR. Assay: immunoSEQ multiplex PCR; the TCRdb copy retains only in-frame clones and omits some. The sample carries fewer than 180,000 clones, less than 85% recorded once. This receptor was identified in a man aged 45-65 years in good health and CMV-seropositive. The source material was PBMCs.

The CDR3 DNA is TGTGCCAGCAGCTCTCCTAGAGTGATGGCCGAGCAGTACTTC. The encoded protein is CASSSPRVMAEQYF. The V call is TRBV11-3, the J call TRBJ2-7; D unclear. Germline assignment: CDR1 SGHNT and CDR2 YENEEA. The CDR3 runs to 14 residues. With 4 bases removed from V and 6 bases from J, the gap between germline ends came to 16 bases.